The sequence of this T cell receptor (beta chain) was determined in a study of T cells in Graves' hyperthyroidism and ophthalmopathy. Template material for amplifying TCR beta CDR3 regions consisted of RNA transcripts. The primer set for the first-round RT-PCR of the TCR CDR3 was HTBI. TCRdb called the multiplex PCR reads again in MiXCR, with one record for every CDR3 protein. The sample lists about 640,000 distinct CDR3 sequences, approximately 42% seen once, with about 7.2% in the top ten. Patients were excluded because of uncontrolled infection, other autoimmune disease, pregnancy or lactation. Comments on this clonotype: The conserved phenylalanine or tryptophan normally closing the CDR3 is absent here, so this likely arose from a read error.

The V gene lost 6 bases and the J gene lost 1 base, with 19 bases spanning the gap. The CDR3 runs 16 residues. Looked up from germline, CDR1 is MNHNS and CDR2 is SASEGT. V and J are TRBV6-1 and TRBJ2-7; tentative D call: TRBD1 (6 bases). Material: peripheral blood or thyroid tissue (not recorded which). The receptor's source is an adult man with Graves' disease, either hyperthyroidism or ophthalmopathy (not recorded which). CDR3 sequence: CASRAGRTAASYEQYL. Here the CDR3 DNA reads TGTGCCAGCAGAGCAGGTAGGACAGCCGCTTCCTACGAGCAGTACCTC.